These 19 T cell receptor beta chains originate from one sample sequenced in a study of cytomegalovirus exposure and HLA in healthy donors. Sequenced by immunoSEQ multiplex PCR; TCRdb stores in-frame clones only, minus some. The data contain roughly 100,000 clones, about 85% of them singletons. Sample: PBMCs. The receptor source for this set is a young woman in good health and CMV-seropositive.

The V and J genes are TRBV4-2 and TRBJ1-4, with D perhaps TRBD1 (5 bases). Trimming took 5 bases from V and 0 from J, leaving 13 bases between them. The germline CDR1 and CDR2 sequences are LGHNA and YNFKEQ. The CDR3 totals 16 residues. The CDR3 region has the DNA TGTGCCAGCAGCGGCCGACAGCGATCAACTAATGAAAAACTGTTTTTT. Its translation is CASSGRQRSTNEKLFF.

The chain combines TRBV29-1 with TRBJ2-1, with TRBD1 matching 10 bases. The length of the CDR3 is 15 residues. From germline, CDR1 is SQVTM and CDR2 ANQGSEA. For the CDR3, the DNA is TGCAGTACGACAGGGGGCGCGGAGTCCTACAATGAGCAGTTCTTC. Its protein is CSTTGGAESYNEQFF.

J is TRBJ1-5 and V is TRBV6-1, with D possibly matching TRBD1 (5 bases). Trimming took 5 bases from V and 7 from J, leaving 18 bases between them. This CDR3 is built from 15 residues. Germline CDR1 reads MNHNS; CDR2 reads SASEGT. CDR3 in DNA: TGTGCCAGCAGTTGGGGCGAGGGGAGGCGACAGCCCCAGCATTTT. Amino acids: CASSWGEGRRQPQHF.

The chain carries TRBV6-1 and TRBJ1-2; 7 bases are a match to TRBD1. The CDR3 spans 15 residues. CDR1 and CDR2 (germline): MNHNS, SASEGT. Trimming at V came to 6 bases and at J to 3 bases, leaving 10 bases not matched to a gene. The CDR3 here is CASRSPGQTYYGYTF. In DNA, the CDR3 is TGTGCCAGCAGATCCCCGGGACAGACTTACTATGGCTACACCTTC.

This clone was picked up one time. The rearrangement uses TRBV9 and TRBJ2-6, with TRBD1 as a possible D gene (5 bases). Germline V gene sequence: CDR1 SGDLS, CDR2 YYNGEE. The CDR3 sequence is 15 residues long. Trimming pared 5 bases from V and 3 bases from J, leaving 12 bases between. The DNA of the CDR3 is TGTGCCAGCAGGGCAGGGATCGGTGGGGCCAACGTCCTGACTTTC. Translation: CASRAGIGGANVLTF.

J is TRBJ1-2 and V is TRBV5-4; the match to TRBD1 covers 8 bases. The trim removed 2 bases at V and 6 bases at J, leaving 3 bases unmatched. Germline CDR1 is SGHNT and CDR2 is YYREEE (reference sequence). The length of the CDR3 is 13 residues. CDR3 protein: CASSLPQGDGYTF. The CDR3 DNA is TGTGCCAGCAGCTTACCACAGGGGGATGGCTACACCTTC. Together with reference TRBV5-4 and TRBJ1-2, the CDR3 gives the full variable domain: ETGVTQSPTHLIKTRGQQVTLRCSSQSGHNTVSWYQQALGQGPQFIFQYYREEENGRGNFPPRFSGLQFPNYSSELNVNALELDDSALYLCASSLPQGDGYTFGSGTRLTVV.

This clone was seen a handful of times. V gene TRBV7-9 combines with J gene TRBJ2-7; D call uncertain. The germline V gene encodes CDR1 SEHNR and CDR2 FQNEAQ (reference sequence). Trimming took off 5 bases at V and 2 bases at J, with 10 bases between the two ends. This CDR3 has 13 amino acids. CDR3 sequence reads: CASSPGRAYEQYF. CDR3 nucleotides: TGTGCCAGCAGCCCAGGCCGCGCCTACGAGCAGTACTTC.

This clone was observed once. The chain carries TRBV5-6 and TRBJ2-3; possibly TRBD1 for D (6 bases). Deletions cut 3 bases from V and 4 bases from J, with 18 bases between. This CDR3 has 16 residues. CDR1 and CDR2 (germline): SGHDT, YYEEEE. The CDR3 DNA sequence: TGTGCCAGCAGCTCCCTCGGCAGGGGTTTCGCAGATACGCAGTATTTT. It codes for CASSSLGRGFADTQYF. The variable domain in full, completed from reference TRBV5-6 and TRBJ2-3, reads DAGVTQSPTHLIKTRGQQVTLRCSPKSGHDTVSWYQQALGQGPQFIFQYYEEEERQRGNFPDRFSGHQFPNYSSELNVNALLLGDSALYLCASSSLGRGFADTQYFGPGTRLTVL.

This chain connects TRBV4-1 to TRBJ1-5; D is uncertain. The CDR3 spans 14 residues. Trimming took 4 bases from V and 1 from J, leaving 8 bases between them. CDR1 and CDR2 from the germline V gene are MGHRA and YSYEKL. The CDR3 region has the DNA TGCGCCAGCAGCCTCCACTCAAGCAATCAGCCCCAGCATTTT. Translated: CASSLHSSNQPQHF.

This clone was observed once. CDR3 in amino acids: CAVLEAQYF. The CDR3 region has the DNA TGTGCCGTGCTGGAGGCCCAGTACTTC. The chain combines TRBV6-1 with TRBJ2-5; D might be TRBD2 (5 bases). V gave up 11 bases and J gave up 9 bases, with 10 bases separating them. Germline lookup yields CDR1 MNHNS and CDR2 SASEGT. The CDR3 totals 9 residues.

The chain links TRBV4-1 to TRBJ2-1; 7 bases fit TRBD1. CDR1 is MGHRA, CDR2 YSYEKL, per germline. This CDR3 spans 15 amino acids. V was pared by 5 bases and J by 8 bases, with 12 bases of the junction left unmatched. The DNA for the CDR3 is TGCGCCAGCAGCGGTCGGGGACAGCCGGTCGATGAGCAGTTCTTC. It translates to CASSGRGQPVDEQFF.

As DNA, the CDR3 is TGCAGCGTTGTACCGAGCTCCTACAATGAGCAGTTCTTC. As protein: CSVVPSSYNEQFF. The chain couples TRBV29-1 to TRBJ2-1; D call uncertain. The CDR3 totals 13 residues. Looked up from germline, CDR1 is SQVTM and CDR2 is ANQGSEA. V lost 4 bases to trimming and J lost 0 bases, with 7 bases between them.

The chain links TRBV2 to TRBJ1-4, with D maybe TRBD1 (5 bases). From germline, CDR1 is SNHLY and CDR2 FYNNEI. This CDR3 spans 15 amino acids. Trimming took 6 bases from V and 3 from J, leaving 14 bases between them. CDR3 sequence: CASSASGPPNEKLFF. Here the CDR3 DNA reads TGTGCCAGCAGCGCATCAGGGCCACCTAATGAAAAACTGTTTTTT. Drawing the rest from reference TRBV2 and TRBJ1-4, the complete variable domain is EPEVTQTPSHQVTQMGQEVILRCVPISNHLYFYWYRQILGQKVEFLVSFYNNEISEKSEIFDDQFSVERPDGSNFTLKIRSTKLEDSAMYFCASSASGPPNEKLFFGSGTQLSVL.

This chain links TRBV18 with TRBJ2-1, with unresolved D. Between the trimmed V and J ends, which lost 0 bases and 8 bases, there was a span of 8 bases. The CDR3 is made up of 13 amino acids. Germline lookup yields CDR1 KGHSH and CDR2 LQKENI. CDR3 region: CASSPPLTDEQFF. The CDR3 nucleotides are TGTGCCAGCTCACCACCATTAACGGATGAGCAGTTCTTC.

The chain recombines TRBV18 with TRBJ1-2, with D possibly matching TRBD1 (5 bases). V lost 2 bases and J lost 6, with 7 bases in between. The CDR3 has 12 amino acids. The germline CDR1 and CDR2 sequences are KGHSH and LQKENI. The CDR3 loop reads CASSPGGNGYTF. CDR3 coding DNA: TGTGCCAGCTCACCAGGGGGGAATGGCTACACCTTC.

The chain carries TRBV30 and TRBJ2-5, with 9 bases fitting TRBD1. The CDR3 length is 13 residues. Germline lookup yields CDR1 GTSNPN and CDR2 SVGIG (reference sequence). J gave up 6 bases and V 4 bases, and 6 bases lay outside the gene matches. CDR3 loop: CAWTTGGGKTQYF. For the CDR3, the DNA is TGTGCCTGGACCACAGGGGGCGGGAAGACCCAGTACTTC.

The chain joins TRBV10-3 to TRBJ2-1, with 8 bases identical to TRBD1. V gave up 8 bases and J gave up 8 bases; unmatched junction bases: 11. This CDR3 region has 14 residues. Germline values: CDR1 ENHRY, CDR2 SYGVKD. The CDR3, as DNA: TGTGCCATCGGACAGGGTTTGTTCTCCGATGAGCAGTTCTTC. It codes for CAIGQGLFSDEQFF.

The chain recombines TRBV5-1 with TRBJ2-5; weak D call: TRBD2 (6 bases). CDR1 is SGHRS and CDR2 is YFSETQ in the germline V gene. V shed 3 bases and J shed 0 bases, with 9 bases lying between them. The CDR3 covers 14 residues. CDR3 DNA sequence: TGCGCCAGCAGCTCGACTAGTTACCAAGAGACCCAGTACTTC. Its protein product is CASSSTSYQETQYF.

J is TRBJ1-2 and V is TRBV9, with D maybe TRBD1 (5 bases). The V end lost 0 bases, the J end lost 4 bases, and 10 bases lay between the germline ends. The CDR3 length is 14 residues. Germline V gene sequence: CDR1 SGDLS, CDR2 YYNGEE. CDR3 region: CASSVDPGGYGYTF. CDR3 in DNA: TGTGCCAGCAGCGTAGATCCGGGGGGCTATGGCTACACCTTC. Full variable domain (outside the CDR3, taken from reference TRBV9 and TRBJ1-2): DSGVTQTPKHLITATGQRVTLRCSPRSGDLSVYWYQQSLDQGLQFLIQYYNGEERAKGNILERFSAQQFPDLHSELNLSSLELGDSALYFCASSVDPGGYGYTFGSGTRLTVV.